This T cell receptor (beta chain) was documented in a study of PD-1 blockade in classical Hodgkin lymphoma. Whole-study findings and limits: The causes of the repertoire differences, possibly disease activity or prior therapy, remain undefined.

Turning to this clone: Its matching antigen is unknown.

Libraries were prepared by immunoSEQ multiplex PCR; TCRdb keeps only in-frame clonotypes and omits some of them. Of just under 20,000 clones in the sample, under 85% are singletons; the top ten hold roughly 1.3%. Regarding time point: newly diagnosed, previously untreated cHL patient sample. Purification of CD4+ T cells from thawed PBMCs was performed via magnetic negative selection. The receptor's source is a human donor with classical Hodgkin lymphoma. The specimen sequenced was CD4+ T cells from blood.

CDR3 nucleotide sequence: TGTGCCAGCAGCTCAAATGGGCCGGGGGCTCATGTAGGGTACTTC. This translates into CASSSNGPGAHVGYF. The J gene is TRBJ2-7, the V gene TRBV7-9; D tentatively reads TRBD1 or TRBD2 (6 bases each). V was trimmed by 4 bases and J by 12 bases, leaving 25 bases between them. Germline-derived CDR1 and CDR2 are SEHNR and FQNEAQ (reference sequence). The CDR3 has 15 amino acids.